The 29 T cell receptor beta chains listed next were all sequenced from one sample in a study of Ad26.COV2.S vaccination and SARS-CoV-2 variants. The method was immunoSEQ multiplex PCR; TCRdb's version includes in-frame clones alone and lacks a portion of them. Of 300,000 to 500,000 clones listed, 75% to 90% are singletons. Stated treatment: around 19 received Ad26.COV2.S at low or high dose, single or two shots; about 5 received placebo; per-sample allocation not given. Day 63 following the first vaccine or placebo injection was when the samples were taken. The material was peripheral blood, obtained in a trial of Ad26.COV2.S vaccine versus placebo. Receptors originate from a person aged 18-65 years who received the Ad26.COV2.S COVID-19 vaccine or a placebo.

The CDR3 here is CASRGGLSASSTDTQYF. CDR3 coding DNA: TGTGCCAGCAGGGGCGGACTGTCCGCCTCTAGCACAGATACGCAGTATTTT. V gene TRBV27 combines with J gene TRBJ2-3, with D perhaps TRBD2 (5 bases). Trimming removed 6 bases from V and 0 bases from J, with 19 bases in between. This CDR3 has 17 residues. Looked up from germline, CDR1 is MNHEY and CDR2 is SMNVEV (reference sequence).

This rearrangement joins TRBV27 to TRBJ2-1; D remains unclear. Germline V lookup: CDR1 MNHEY, CDR2 SMNVEV (reference sequence). The CDR3 runs to 16 residues. V gave up 3 bases and J gave up 0 bases, with 12 bases separating them. CDR3 sequence reads: CASSLLGFRSYNEQFF. Here the CDR3 DNA reads TGTGCCAGCAGTTTGTTGGGGTTTCGCTCCTACAATGAGCAGTTCTTC.

The V call is TRBV4-1, the J call TRBJ2-2, with TRBD1 matching over 11 bases. Germline V lookup: CDR1 MGHRA, CDR2 YSYEKL. V shed 4 bases and J 5 bases; nucleotides not matched to a gene: 9. The CDR3 has 17 residues. This CDR3 is CASSPDRGQVGTGELFF. For the CDR3, the DNA is TGCGCCAGCAGCCCGGACAGGGGGCAAGTGGGAACCGGGGAGCTGTTTTTT.

This clone was detected once. This rearrangement joins TRBV5-1 to TRBJ1-3; TRBD1 matches at 8 bases. The V segment lost 4 bases and the J segment 0 bases; nucleotides outside the gene matches: 6. The CDR3 runs 16 residues. CDR1 is SGHRS and CDR2 is YFSETQ in the germline V gene. The CDR3 region is CASSPQTGGSGNTIYF. The CDR3 DNA sequence: TGCGCCAGCAGCCCTCAAACAGGGGGCTCTGGAAACACCATATATTTT.

The genes are TRBV28 and TRBJ1-5; TRBD1 is a possible D gene (5 bases). Trimming removed 2 bases at V and 6 bases at J, with 29 bases between. CDR3 size: 20 residues. Germline assignment: CDR1 MDHEN and CDR2 SYDVKM. The CDR3 sequence: CASSLIWTRKYSSVGQPQHF. CDR3 nucleotides: TGTGCCAGCAGTTTAATTTGGACACGGAAATACTCAAGTGTCGGTCAGCCCCAGCATTTT.

This chain connects TRBV5-1 to TRBJ1-1; D may be TRBD1 (6 bases). Trimming shortened V by 1 base and J by 1 base, and 8 bases separated the two germline ends. This CDR3 is 14 amino acids long. Per germline, CDR1 SGHRS and CDR2 YFSETQ. The CDR3 is CASSLTGPNTEAFF. CDR3 bases: TGCGCCAGCAGCTTGACAGGGCCGAACACTGAAGCTTTCTTT. Variable domain in full (rest from reference TRBV5-1 and TRBJ1-1): KAGVTQTPRYLIKTRGQQVTLSCSPISGHRSVSWYQQTPGQGLQFLFEYFSETQRNKGNFPGRFSGRQFSNSRSEMNVSTLELGDSALYLCASSLTGPNTEAFFGQGTRLTVV.

The chain is built from TRBV19 and TRBJ1-5, with 9 nucleotides matching TRBD1. Germline V gene sequence: CDR1 LNHDA, CDR2 SQIVND (reference sequence). This CDR3 region has 16 residues. After removal of 3 bases from V and 11 bases from J, the junction contained 14 bases not matched to a gene. The CDR3 DNA sequence: TGTGCCAGTAGTATCGTGGGGAGGGGACAGGGAGGAACCCAGCATTTT. Translated: CASSIVGRGQGGTQHF.

V and J are TRBV27 and TRBJ2-7; D possibly matches TRBD1 or TRBD2 (5 bases each). Between the trimmed V and J ends, which lost 0 bases and 2 bases, there was a span of 11 bases. The germline CDR1 and CDR2 sequences are MNHEY and SMNVEV (reference sequence). This CDR3 is built from 15 residues. CDR3 DNA sequence: TGTGCCAGCAGTTTATCGACCGTGGGACCCTACGAGCAGTACTTC. It specifies CASSLSTVGPYEQYF.

This clone was observed once. The chain is built from TRBV6-1 and TRBJ2-5; D is unclear. The CDR3 covers 13 residues. Trimming pared 2 bases from V and 5 bases from J, leaving 9 bases between. Germline-derived CDR1 and CDR2 are MNHNS and SASEGT. In DNA form, the CDR3 reads TGTGCCAGCAGTGAAAGTCTCCGGGAGACCCAGTACTTC. Translation: CASSESLRETQYF.

The V and J genes are TRBV12-5 and TRBJ2-1; no firm D call. This CDR3 has 12 amino acids. Per germline, CDR1 LGHNT and CDR2 FRNRAP. The V gene lost 3 bases and the J gene lost 11 bases, with 11 bases spanning the gap. For the CDR3, the DNA is TGTGCTAGTGGTTTTGGAGATACTAAGCAGTTCTTC. Translating gives CASGFGDTKQFF.

The V call is TRBV6-6, the J call TRBJ2-7; TRBD1 is a possible D gene (6 bases). The CDR3 is made up of 12 amino acids. CDR1 is MNHNY and CDR2 is SVGAGI in the germline V gene (reference sequence). The ends were cut back, 8 bases at V and 4 bases at J, with 12 bases in the middle. This CDR3 is CASGQGLYEQYF. The CDR3 region has the DNA TGTGCCAGCGGGCAGGGGTTATACGAGCAGTACTTC.

The chain recombines TRBV11-2 with TRBJ2-3; D possibly corresponds to TRBD2 (5 bases). This CDR3 contains 17 residues. The V end lost 5 bases, the J end lost 0 bases, and 18 bases lay between the germline ends. CDR1 and CDR2 (germline): SGHAT, FQNNGV. The chain's CDR3 is CASSARRRRSSTDTQYF. CDR3 nucleotides: TGTGCCAGCAGCGCTCGGAGGCGCCGTTCTAGCACAGATACGCAGTATTTT.

The chain employs TRBV18 and TRBJ2-3; D gene unclear. CDR1 is KGHSH, CDR2 LQKENI, per germline. The CDR3 length is 15 residues. V was cut by 2 bases and J by 6 bases, with 15 bases left in between. CDR3 sequence: CASSPNSGLADTQYF. CDR3 sequence (DNA): TGTGCCAGCTCACCAAATAGTGGGTTGGCTGATACGCAGTATTTT.

The genes are TRBV5-4 and TRBJ2-5; perhaps TRBD2 as D (6 bases). V was trimmed by 4 bases and J by 2 bases, leaving 15 bases between them. The CDR3 loop spans 15 amino acids. CDR1 SGHNT and CDR2 YYREEE come from the germline V gene (reference sequence). This chain's CDR3 is CASSRGTGRQETQYF. As DNA, the CDR3 is TGTGCCAGCAGCCGGGGGACGGGGAGGCAAGAGACCCAGTACTTC. The complete variable domain, with remaining parts taken from reference TRBV5-4 and TRBJ2-5, reads ETGVTQSPTHLIKTRGQQVTLRCSSQSGHNTVSWYQQALGQGPQFIFQYYREEENGRGNFPPRFSGLQFPNYSSELNVNALELDDSALYLCASSRGTGRQETQYFGPGTRLLVL.

CDR3 DNA sequence: TGTGCCAGCATCCCCAGCACCGGGGGGGCAGAGACCCAGTACTTC. It codes for CASIPSTGGAETQYF. The V gene is TRBV11-2, the J gene TRBJ2-5; 8 bases align to TRBD2. V gave up 7 bases and J gave up 4 bases; unmatched junction bases: 11. CDR3 length: 15 residues. Germline CDR1 is SGHAT and CDR2 is FQNNGV.

This sequence joins TRBV5-4 and TRBJ2-5; tentatively, D is TRBD1 or TRBD2 (5 bases each). V was trimmed by 0 bases and J by 3 bases, leaving 9 bases between them. Germline assignment: CDR1 SGHNT and CDR2 YYREEE (reference sequence). The CDR3 is 14 residues long. The DNA for the CDR3 is TGTGCCAGCAGCTTGGCCGGGGCGGAAGAGACCCAGTACTTC. Protein product: CASSLAGAEETQYF.

The chain joins TRBV11-2 to TRBJ2-2; 8 nucleotides align to TRBD1. With 1 base clipped from V and 7 bases from J, the junction kept 8 bases outside the gene matches. Germline V gene data show CDR1 as SGHAT and CDR2 as FQNNGV. The CDR3 has 16 residues. This chain's CDR3 is CASSLGPGQVDGELFF. DNA for the CDR3: TGTGCCAGCAGCTTAGGTCCGGGACAGGTGGACGGGGAGCTGTTTTTT.

V and J are TRBV19 and TRBJ2-7; D is unclear. Germline-derived CDR1 and CDR2 are LNHDA and SQIVND (reference sequence). Trimming stripped 6 bases from V and 7 bases from J, with 13 bases between. This CDR3 has 12 residues. DNA of the CDR3: TGTGCCAGTAGCGCCTCCCCGGTGGAGCAGTACTTC. Its translation is CASSASPVEQYF.

This chain uses TRBV6-5 with TRBJ1-6; possible D gene TRBD1, 6 bases. V lost 6 bases, J lost 5 bases, and 14 bases lay in between. This CDR3 spans 15 amino acids. Germline V gives CDR1 MNHEY, CDR2 SVGAGI. CDR3 nucleotide sequence: TGTGCCAGCAGAGATAGACAGGTTCATAATTCACCCCTCCACTTT. It specifies CASRDRQVHNSPLHF.

This rearrangement joins TRBV30 to TRBJ1-2, with D hard to call. Germline V gene data show CDR1 as GTSNPN and CDR2 as SVGIG (reference sequence). The CDR3 runs to 13 residues. Trimming shortened V by 3 bases and J by 5 bases, and 13 bases separated the two germline ends. The CDR3 region has the DNA TGTGCCTGGAGGGCAGGTGGTTGGTATGGCTACACCTTC. It yields the protein CAWRAGGWYGYTF.

This chain connects TRBV12-3 or TRBV12-4 to TRBJ1-2, with D hard to call. The CDR3 is 13 amino acids. V was trimmed by 1 base and J by 8 bases, leaving 11 bases between them. This chain's CDR3 is CASSLERWYGYTF. For the CDR3, the DNA is TGTGCCAGCAGTTTAGAACGGTGGTACGGCTACACCTTC.

V is TRBV7-8 and J is TRBJ2-5; D is possibly TRBD1 (5 bases). This CDR3 is built from 12 residues. From germline, CDR1 is SGHVS and CDR2 FQNEAQ. V was shortened by 5 bases and J by 7 bases, with 11 bases between the two germline ends. DNA for the CDR3: TGTGCCAGCAGCCCAGGGAAAGTGACCCAGTACTTC. This codes for CASSPGKVTQYF. The entire variable domain, with the rest obtained from reference TRBV7-8 and TRBJ2-5, is as follows: GAGVSQSPRYKVAKRGQDVALRCDPISGHVSLFWYQQALGQGPEFLTYFQNEAQLDKSGLPSDRFFAERPEGSVSTLKIQRTQQEDSAVYLCASSPGKVTQYFGPGTRLLVL.

This chain links TRBV6-5 with TRBJ1-1; no definite D call. The CDR3 has 12 amino acids. Per germline, CDR1 MNHEY and CDR2 SVGAGI. V lost 2 bases to trimming and J lost 4 bases, with 5 bases between them. The CDR3 sequence is CASSYAGTEAFF. CDR3 coding DNA: TGTGCCAGCAGTTACGCAGGCACTGAAGCTTTCTTT.

This chain uses TRBV14 with TRBJ2-3, with D uncertain. Trimming took 4 bases from V and 2 from J, leaving 10 bases between them. This CDR3 contains 14 residues. Germline V gene lookup returns CDR1 SGHDN and CDR2 FVKESK. CDR3 coding DNA: TGTGCCAGCAGCCCCAAATTTGACACAGATACGCAGTATTTT. It encodes CASSPKFDTDTQYF.

The CDR3 DNA follows: TGTGCCAGCAGTCCGAAAATCACAATACCGAACACTGAAGCTTTCTTT. Translating gives CASSPKITIPNTEAFF. The V gene is TRBV27, the J gene TRBJ1-1; D unclear. Between the trimmed V and J ends, which lost 5 bases and 1 base, there was a span of 17 bases. This CDR3 contains 16 residues. Germline V CDR1 and CDR2: MNHEY, SMNVEV (reference sequence).

J is TRBJ2-3 and V is TRBV6-5; D uncertain. This CDR3 region has 14 residues. V lost 0 bases and J 3 bases, leaving 7 bases between the germline ends. Per the germline V gene, CDR1 is MNHEY and CDR2 is SVGAGI. The chain's CDR3 is CASSYSQATDTQYF. The CDR3 DNA sequence: TGTGCCAGCAGTTACTCGCAGGCTACAGATACGCAGTATTTT.

The CDR3 here is CASSQDLGDLSPLHF. Here the CDR3 DNA reads TGCGCCAGCAGCCAAGATCTGGGGGATCTGTCACCCCTCCACTTT. The chain links TRBV4-3 to TRBJ1-6; D may be TRBD1 (5 bases). The V gene lost 0 bases and the J gene lost 10 bases, with 13 bases spanning the gap. In germline, CDR1 is LGHNA, CDR2 YSLEER. The CDR3 consists of 15 residues.

The chain couples TRBV5-4 to TRBJ2-7; 16 bases line up with TRBD2. This CDR3 has 16 residues. Germline loops: CDR1 SGHNT, CDR2 YYREEE (reference sequence). Unmatched junction bases numbered 6, after V lost 4 bases and J lost 5 bases. The CDR3 nucleotides read TGTGCCAGCAGCAAGGGACTAGCGGGGGGGCAAGACGAGCAGTACTTC. It is translated as CASSKGLAGGQDEQYF.

The rearrangement joins TRBV11-2 to TRBJ2-7; no firm D call. Germline V gene data show CDR1 as SGHAT and CDR2 as FQNNGV. The V and J ends lost 5 bases and 3 bases respectively, with 11 bases between them. The CDR3 sequence is 13 residues long. CDR3: CASSQPPSYEQYF. DNA for the CDR3: TGTGCCAGCAGCCAACCCCCCAGCTACGAGCAGTACTTC.